The T cell receptor (beta chain) described here comes from a study of blood T cells in healthy people across ages (dated by TCRdb to about 2015). Some background on the complete study: In model experiments, template switching captured about one uniquely barcoded TCR beta cDNA molecule for every two T cells. The study measured age-related changes in TCR beta repertoire diversity using deep sequencing normalized with unique cDNA molecular identifiers. The study analyzed two additional independent replicas of 1 million unique cDNA reads from the same blood draw for two donors, one aged 18 to 30 and one aged 80 or older. The donors were divided into four age groups: young (average approximately 17 years), middle-aged (around 37), aged (approximately 64) and long-lived (roughly 86). To avoid experimental bias, donors of different ages were randomly spread across the sequencing lanes.

General findings and caveats noted by the study authors: As age increased, observed TCR beta diversity per million T cells dropped in a roughly linear way, and a significant reduction was already evident by age around 41. Estimates of total diversity from one million sequenced T cells were regarded as lower bounds and underestimates. A strong correlation was found between observed TCR beta diversity and the percentage of naive T cells measured by flow cytometry. Conclusive comparison of naive and antigen-experienced compartments was prevented by the profiling of bulk unsorted PBMCs. Because the CMV infection status of the donors was unknown, age-related changes in expanded clonotypes may potentially have been confounded. The long-lived group showed more naive CD4+ T cells, fewer expanded clones and increased TCR diversity than the aged group, suggesting age selection.

The roughly 39 donors, aged 6 to 90 years, were systemically healthy Caucasian individuals from Russia. Around 10 milliliters of peripheral blood were collected from each donor into EDTA-treated Vacutainer tubes. Ficoll-Paque density-gradient centrifugation was used to isolate PBMCs, with at least 6.5 million per sample. Total RNA, at least 6 micrograms per sample, was extracted from PBMCs with Trizol reagent. For every donor, an aliquot of PBMCs went through flow cytometry to measure the percentages of naive CD45RAhigh/CD27high T cells. In this sample, this clonotype turned up once. Its antigen specificity is not known. Base qualities were left out, and no much larger clone turns up one base away. One read offers little support. V drops 7 bases and J drops 0 bases, leaving 13 bases in between. From the cysteine through the phenylalanine, the CDR3 covers 15 amino acids. CDR3 DNA is the only sequence kept; it has 45 bases, read in frame from the first base. Reading the germline V gene gives CDR1 SNHLY and CDR2 FYNNEI.

The library was made by 5' RACE. These reads were obtained on an Illumina HiSeq 2500. The second PCR ran for about 6 to 12 cycles and used a J-beta primer mix along with a sample-barcoded 5' primer. A unique molecular identifier was introduced onto each TCR beta cDNA molecule by a template-switch 5' adaptor carrying 12 random nucleotides. Each sample yielded at least 3 million CDR3-containing paired-end reads. First-strand cDNA synthesis was performed from all RNA using the Mint cDNA synthesis kit, with priming by a TRBC-specific oligonucleotide. Following uracil-DNA glycosylase treatment, all cDNA underwent a first 18-cycle PCR with the universal primers M1SS and BC2_uni_R. As for the original processing: For normalization, 1 million high-quality reads, each with a distinct molecular identifier, were randomly selected from each sample. Instead of being binned into consensus sequences, reads with shared molecular identifiers were discarded. MiTCR, with a Q25 quality threshold and the strictest error-elimination algorithm, was used for CDR3 identification, clonotype clustering and error correction. A nonparametric unseen species model with Euler transformation was used to estimate lower-bound total TCR beta diversity. TCRdb ran its own pipeline on the public reads, namely fastp trimming at Q25 and MiXCR clone calling, and kept in-frame beta chains. Identical CDR3 protein sequences are pooled into one entry, listed with their most common genes and DNA. The V and J calls were determined by TCRdb, not by the authors. The sample profile shows 650,000 to 800,000 distinct CDR3 sequences; under 45% of them were found once. The biggest ten clones account for approximately 20% of the sample.

What was sequenced was blood. This receptor was identified in a man between 60 and 75 years old in good health. The chain uses TRBV2 and TRBJ2-4, with the D segment identity uncertain. The nucleotide sequence reads TGTGCCAGCACCGAGCCGTGGTTAGCCAAAAACATTCAGTACTTC. The encoded protein is CASTEPWLAKNIQYF.